This entry lists 6 T cell receptor beta chains sequenced from one sample in a study of cytomegalovirus exposure and HLA in healthy donors. PCR amplification relied on 60 Vbeta primers (plus 13 Jbeta primers). The table came from immunoSEQ multiplex PCR; TCRdb's copy has only in-frame clones and leaves some out. The sample includes 100,000 to 150,000 clones, around 79% of them seen just once. Sequenced sample: PBMCs. Every receptor here comes from a middle-aged woman in good health and CMV-seronegative.

This chain connects TRBV29-1 to TRBJ1-4; tentatively, D is TRBD1 (5 bases). The CDR3 spans 14 residues. V shed 4 bases and J shed 4 bases, with 13 bases lying between them. Germline loops: CDR1 SQVTM, CDR2 ANQGSEA. CDR3 loop: CSVGSPGFNEKLFF. In nucleotides, the CDR3 is TGCAGCGTTGGCTCCCCAGGGTTTAATGAAAAACTGTTTTTT.

CDR3: CASSYLPRVTNQPQHF. Here the CDR3 DNA reads TGTGCCAGCAGTTATCTCCCGAGGGTGACCAATCAGCCCCAGCATTTT. The V call is TRBV28, the J call TRBJ1-5; D not certain. The length of the CDR3 is 16 residues. Germline loops: CDR1 MDHEN, CDR2 SYDVKM. V lost 4 bases and J 3 bases, leaving 16 bases between the germline ends.

Only one count was recorded for this clone. V usage is TRBV4-2 and J usage is TRBJ1-2, with 9 bases aligning to TRBD1. Germline V gene sequence: CDR1 LGHNA, CDR2 YNFKEQ. The CDR3 spans 15 residues. After removal of 3 bases from V and 6 bases from J, the junction contained 8 bases not matched to a gene. The CDR3 nucleotides read TGTGCCAGCAGCCACGGACAGGGGCCCCCCGATGGCTACACCTTC. It encodes CASSHGQGPPDGYTF.

The chain combines TRBV6-6 with TRBJ2-7, with D possibly TRBD1 on 6 matching bases. From germline, CDR1 is MNHNY and CDR2 SVGAGI (reference sequence). V was trimmed by 6 bases and J by 2 bases, leaving 8 bases between them. The length of the CDR3 is 12 residues. CDR3 in amino acids: CASSGQPYEQYF. DNA of the CDR3: TGTGCCAGCAGCGGACAGCCCTACGAGCAGTACTTC.

The rearrangement links TRBV4-3 to TRBJ1-1; D is undetermined. CDR1 and CDR2 (germline): LGHNA, YSLEER. This CDR3 has 17 residues. Trimming left V 0 bases short and J 5 bases short, with 19 bases between. As DNA, the CDR3 is TGCGCCAGCAGCCAAGAGGCTGTTGGGCCCCTGGTAACTGAAGCTTTCTTT. Amino acids: CASSQEAVGPLVTEAFF.

V is TRBV19 and J is TRBJ1-1; D unclear. V gave up 4 bases and J gave up 3 bases, with 9 bases separating them. The germline gives CDR1 LNHDA, CDR2 SQIVND (reference sequence). This CDR3 has 13 residues. CDR3 loop: CASSTGGDTEAFF. In DNA, the CDR3 is TGTGCCAGTAGTACGGGCGGGGACACTGAAGCTTTCTTT.